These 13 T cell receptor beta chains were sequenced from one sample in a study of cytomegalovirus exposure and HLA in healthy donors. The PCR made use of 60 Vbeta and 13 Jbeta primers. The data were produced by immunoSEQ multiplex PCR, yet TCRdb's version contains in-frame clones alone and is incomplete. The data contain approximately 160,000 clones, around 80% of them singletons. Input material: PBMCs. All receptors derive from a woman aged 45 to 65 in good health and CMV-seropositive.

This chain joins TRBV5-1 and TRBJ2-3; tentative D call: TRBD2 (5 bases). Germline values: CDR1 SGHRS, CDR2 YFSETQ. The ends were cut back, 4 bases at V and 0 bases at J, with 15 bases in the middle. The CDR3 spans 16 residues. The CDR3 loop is CASSTGLDASTDTQYF. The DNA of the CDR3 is TGCGCCAGCAGCACCGGACTGGACGCTAGCACAGATACGCAGTATTTT.

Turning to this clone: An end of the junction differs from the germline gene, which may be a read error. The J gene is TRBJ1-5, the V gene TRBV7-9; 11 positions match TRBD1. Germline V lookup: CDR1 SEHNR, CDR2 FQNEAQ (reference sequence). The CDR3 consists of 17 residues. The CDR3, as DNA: TGTTCCAGCAGCTTAGTCGGGACAGGGGGTAGCAATCAGCCCCAGCATTTT. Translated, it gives CSSSLVGTGGSNQPQHF.

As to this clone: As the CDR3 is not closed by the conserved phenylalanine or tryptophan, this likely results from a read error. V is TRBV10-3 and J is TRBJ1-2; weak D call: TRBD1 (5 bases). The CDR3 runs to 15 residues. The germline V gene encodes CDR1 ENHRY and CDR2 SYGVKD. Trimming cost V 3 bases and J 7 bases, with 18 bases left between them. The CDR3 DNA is TGTGCCATCAGTGACACCAGGGTATGGCCCTTTGGCTACACCCTC. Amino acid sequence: CAISDTRVWPFGYTL.

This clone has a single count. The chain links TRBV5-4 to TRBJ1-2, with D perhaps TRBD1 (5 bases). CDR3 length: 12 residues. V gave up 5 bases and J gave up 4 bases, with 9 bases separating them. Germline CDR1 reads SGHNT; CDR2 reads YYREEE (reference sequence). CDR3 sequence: CASSPDIYGYTF. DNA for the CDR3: TGTGCCAGCAGTCCGGACATCTATGGCTACACCTTC.

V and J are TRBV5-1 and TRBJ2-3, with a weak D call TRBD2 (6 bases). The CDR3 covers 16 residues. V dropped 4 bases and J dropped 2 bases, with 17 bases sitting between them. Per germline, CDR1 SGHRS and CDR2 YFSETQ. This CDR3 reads CASSQEWAGFTDTQYF. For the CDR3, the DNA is TGCGCCAGCAGCCAGGAGTGGGCGGGGTTCACAGATACGCAGTATTTT.

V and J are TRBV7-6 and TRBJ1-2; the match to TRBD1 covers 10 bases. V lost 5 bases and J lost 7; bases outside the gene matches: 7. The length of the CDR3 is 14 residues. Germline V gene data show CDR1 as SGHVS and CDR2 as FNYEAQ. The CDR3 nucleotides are TGTGCCAGCAGCCAACCGGGACAGGGGTTTGGCTACACCTTC. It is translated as CASSQPGQGFGYTF.

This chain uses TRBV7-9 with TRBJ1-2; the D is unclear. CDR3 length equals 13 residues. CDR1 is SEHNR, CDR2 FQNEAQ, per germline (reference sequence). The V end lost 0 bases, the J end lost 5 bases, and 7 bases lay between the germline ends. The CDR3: CASSLALGYGYTF. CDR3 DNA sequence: TGTGCCAGCAGCTTAGCGCTAGGTTATGGCTACACCTTC.

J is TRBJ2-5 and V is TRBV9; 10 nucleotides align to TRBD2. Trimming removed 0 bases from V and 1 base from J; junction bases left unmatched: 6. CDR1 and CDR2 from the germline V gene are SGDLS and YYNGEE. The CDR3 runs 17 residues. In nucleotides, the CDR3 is TGTGCCAGCAGCGTAGGGGCTAGCGGGGGATCCCAAGAGACCCAGTACTTC. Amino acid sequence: CASSVGASGGSQETQYF.

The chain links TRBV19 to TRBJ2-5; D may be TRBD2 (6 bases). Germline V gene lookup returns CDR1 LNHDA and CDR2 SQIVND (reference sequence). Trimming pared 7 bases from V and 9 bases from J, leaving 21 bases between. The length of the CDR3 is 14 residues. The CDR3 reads CASTPGDGSGSQYF. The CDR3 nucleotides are TGTGCCAGTACTCCGGGGGACGGCTCGGGGTCCCAGTACTTC.

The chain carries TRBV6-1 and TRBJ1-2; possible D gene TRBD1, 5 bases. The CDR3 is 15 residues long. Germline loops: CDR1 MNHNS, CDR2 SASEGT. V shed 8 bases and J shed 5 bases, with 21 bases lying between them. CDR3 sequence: CASGGLRSLGYGYTF. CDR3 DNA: TGTGCCAGCGGGGGACTCCGAAGTCTTGGGTATGGCTACACCTTC.

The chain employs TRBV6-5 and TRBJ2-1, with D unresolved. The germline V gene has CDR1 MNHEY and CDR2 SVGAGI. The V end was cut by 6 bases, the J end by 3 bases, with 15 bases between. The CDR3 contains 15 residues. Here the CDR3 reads CASRAPLASYNEQFF. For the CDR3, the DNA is TGTGCCAGCAGAGCTCCCCTTGCTAGCTACAATGAGCAGTTCTTC.

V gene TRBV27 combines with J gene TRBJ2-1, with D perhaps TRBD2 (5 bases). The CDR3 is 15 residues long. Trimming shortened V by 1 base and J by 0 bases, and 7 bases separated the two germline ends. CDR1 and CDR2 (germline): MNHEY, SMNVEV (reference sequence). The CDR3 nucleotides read TGTGCCAGCAGTTTATATCTAGCCTCCTACAATGAGCAGTTCTTC. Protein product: CASSLYLASYNEQFF.

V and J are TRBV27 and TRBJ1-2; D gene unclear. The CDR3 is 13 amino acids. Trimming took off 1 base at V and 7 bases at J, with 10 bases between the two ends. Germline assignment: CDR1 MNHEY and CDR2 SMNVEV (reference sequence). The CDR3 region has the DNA TGTGCCAGCAGTTTATTCTGGGGAGGTGGCTACACCTTC. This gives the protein CASSLFWGGGYTF.